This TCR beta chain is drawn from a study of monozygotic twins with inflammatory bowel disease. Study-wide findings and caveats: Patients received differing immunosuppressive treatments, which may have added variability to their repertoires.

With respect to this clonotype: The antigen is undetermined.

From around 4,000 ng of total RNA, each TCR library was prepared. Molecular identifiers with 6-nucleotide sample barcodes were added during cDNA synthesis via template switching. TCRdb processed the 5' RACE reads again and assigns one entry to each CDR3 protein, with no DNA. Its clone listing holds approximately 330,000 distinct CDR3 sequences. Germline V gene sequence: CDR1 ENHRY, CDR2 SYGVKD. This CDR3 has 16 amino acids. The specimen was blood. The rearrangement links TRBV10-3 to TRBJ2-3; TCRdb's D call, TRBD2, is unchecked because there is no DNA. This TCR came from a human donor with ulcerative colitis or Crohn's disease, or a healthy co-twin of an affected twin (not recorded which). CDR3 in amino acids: CAIRPETSAYTDTQYF.